This record concerns one T cell receptor (beta chain) sequence. No antigen is known for it. No much larger clone exists at a distance of one base, and base qualities are not known. This sample was included in a study of cytomegalovirus exposure and HLA in healthy donors (dated by TCRdb to 2016 to 2017). Concerning the study at large: In an earlier analysis of 550 to 750 of the donors, approximately 300 Gb of sequence data and 117 million unique TCR beta sequences from about 190 million T cells were reported. An early release covering roughly 600 HLA-typed donors comprised about 300 gigabases of sequencing data and tens of millions of unique TCR sequences. Of the roughly 410 genotyped donors, over 80% were placed in the genetic ancestry cluster associated with self-reported Caucasian donors. The study was designed to test whether signatures of past pathogen exposure could be identified by cataloging public T cell receptors. The study used immunosequencing to profile the T cell repertoires of several hundred subjects and linked those repertoires to cytomegalovirus serostatus. In addition to the first cohort of approximately 650 subjects, a separate validation cohort of over 90 different subjects was used. High-throughput TCR immunosequencing, statistical association of individual TCRs with disease status, and machine learning were combined to predict cytomegalovirus infection status. To study patterns of TCR occurrence, a later analysis re-analyzed previously published TCR beta repertoires from 666 donors and added high-resolution HLA genotyping. Rather than using new phenotypic data, the later analysis identified candidate immune exposures from TCR beta sequences and from how often those sequences occurred across donors. An earlier analysis of fewer than 750 of the donors used high-throughput TCR beta sequencing to judge whether each TCR beta V gene segment behaved as functional or pseudogenic. Alongside the repertoire data, information on donor age, sex, ethnicity and CMV serostatus was compiled. A later genetic analysis took genome-wide SNP genotypes for about three fifths of the 666 donors and used that subset as a discovery cohort. Every repertoire in the discovery cohort had been generated on one and the same sequencing platform. HLA typing covered class I and class II loci at four-digit resolution. The number of donors typed differed by locus, with roughly 620-640 for A, B, C, DRB1 and DQB1, roughly 550 for DQA1, about 610 for DPA1, and 400 to 490 for DPB1. Because of strong linkage in the cohort, roughly 5 DR-DQ haplotypes were treated as single units for association and clustering. Among around 400 genotyped donors of the cohort, an average of approximately 240,000 unique TCR beta nucleotide sequences was sequenced per donor, of which about 18% were non-productive.

The receptor library was made with the immunoSEQ multiplex PCR assay. A mixture of 60 forward primers for TCR Vbeta segments and 13 reverse primers for TCR Jbeta segments was used in the multiplex PCR. A multiplex PCR assay on genomic DNA amplified the CDR3 region of rearranged TCR beta genes. The Illumina HiSeq System was used to sequence the amplified TCR beta libraries as 87-base-pair reads. The original methods were these. Across the 600 to 700 repertoires, a later analysis counted some 81 million unique TCR beta chains, roughly 11 million of which were shared by at least two donors. A nearest-neighbor algorithm error-corrected the raw reads and collapsed the reads into unique sequences, merging closely related sequences to remove PCR and sequencing errors. Alignment of CDR3 sequences to IMGT reference sequences was used to assign V, D and J gene segments. For a sequence to be retained, at least a six-nucleotide match to both a V gene segment and a J gene segment was required. A rearrangement counted as productive if the CDR3 had no stop codons and remained in frame with V and J, and every other rearrangement counted as non-productive. Following IMGT convention, CDR3 was defined as the stretch from the second conserved V-encoded cysteine to the conserved J-encoded phenylalanine. Sequences without an unambiguous match to a single V gene segment were excluded from the earlier analysis of several hundred of the donors. In an earlier analysis of about 590 of the donors, a V segment was called functional when productive rearrangements were above 56.7%, and segregating when the standard deviation between donors exceeded 5%. A statistical classification framework was built to diagnose cytomegalovirus status from the catalog of TCR beta chain sequences. A later analysis assigned V and J genes by comparing TCR nucleotide sequences with IMGT/GENE-DB human TR gene sequences. A later analysis assigned CDR3 sequences and most-parsimonious VDJ recombination scenarios with the TCRdist pipeline. In a later analysis, each TCR beta chain was defined by its CDR3 amino acid sequence together with its V-gene family, and reads lacking a unique V-gene family were excluded. A later analysis removed 550 to 700 highly shared, low-generation-probability nucleotide sequences to deal with suspected cross-contamination and a sequencing artifact. In a later analysis, a clonal expansion index for each public chain was calculated from normalized within-repertoire ranks of inferred template counts. Generation probabilities in a later analysis came from a VDJ recombination model fitted to out-of-frame rearrangements, and those results were checked against IGoR. A later analysis scored TCR-TCR, TCR-HLA and TCR-CMV co-occurrence with hypergeometric tests, applying a repertoire-size bias correction to TCR pairs. A later analysis estimated false discovery rates by permuting HLA or CMV assignments 20 times. In a later analysis, co-occurring TCRs were grouped using DBSCAN, with TCRdist sequence similarity added in when clustering inside HLA-allele-positive subsets. Co-occurrence clustering excluded repertoires with fewer than 30,000 or more than 120,000 public chains, plus five with anomalous nucleotide sharing. TCRdb's version of the immuneACCESS table is confined to in-frame rearrangements and falls short of the full clone set. An unresolved V gene accounts for under half of the shortfall where checked; the remainder is of unknown origin. D and trimming were read from the DNA, whereas the V and J calls and clone size are those reported in that table. The table for this sample lists 95,000 to 150,000 clones; 80% to 90% of them were counted only once. Roughly 3.5% of the sample goes to the ten largest clones.

Summary of the overall study and its limitations: Because some donors lacked HLA typing at each locus, the association tests relied only on the typed subset. An earlier analysis of approximately 530 of the donors showed that most TCR beta V segments appeared in productive rearrangements either about 87% or about 30% of the time, which broadly matched IMGT annotations. Linkage disequilibrium might explain the correlated functional status among segregating V segments, but an unknown experimental factor could not be ruled out. In both the original and validation cohorts, the classifier was reported to diagnose cytomegalovirus status with high specificity and sensitivity. CMV serostatus was the only immune exposure information available for the cohort. In a later analysis, the rate of TCR association differed among HLA loci, with DRB1 alleles having the most associated TCRs and HLA-C alleles having the fewest. Three of the identified cytomegalovirus-associated TCR beta chains were confirmed in vitro to be specific for cytomegalovirus antigens. Because the 87-base-pair reads could not distinguish some IMGT-functional V segments, including TRBV6-2 and TRBV6-3, those segments were excluded. The sequencing pipeline was judged likely to have produced a cluster of highly shared sequence variants as a technical artifact. A later genetic analysis associated a missense DCLRE1C variant with V-gene and J-gene trimming of TCR beta chains, and an independent cohort replicated the association. In a later analysis, several top co-occurrence clusters were reported to appear linked to parvovirus B19, influenza, CMV and Epstein-Barr virus. Roughly uniform sequencing depth across donors was assumed in presence/absence analyses, although this assumption may not hold. When HLA alleles, especially DR and DQ, strongly co-occurred, TCR associations were difficult to assign to individual alleles. Compared with the approximately 710-donor mean, donors in an Asian-associated ancestry cluster had fewer N-insertions in productive TCRs, according to a later genetic analysis. In a later analysis, HLA-associated TCR beta chains showed more clonal expansion and lower generation probabilities than non-associated chains that were equally common. Roughly 15 rarely observed V segments, including chromosome 9 orphons, were excluded from the earlier analysis of about 600 of the donors because counts were too low. Only TCR beta chains were sequenced in this cohort, and the absence of alpha or paired-chain data limited detectable features. At a false discovery rate of 0.05, a later analysis linked around 15,000 TCR beta sequences to specific HLA alleles. While some public TCRs were present in many individuals, most TCR sequences turned up only very rarely across donors. A later analysis found that most CMV-associated TCR beta chains appeared HLA-restricted, with HLA associations seemingly driven largely by CMV exposure. A further reported finding was that TCR beta sequences accurately predicted the HLA-A and HLA-B alleles for most subjects in the first cohort. The study gave a list of about 160 TCR beta chains associated with cytomegalovirus. The authors suggested that the approach could potentially be generalized to other disease states and immunological phenotypes.

The CDR3, cysteine through phenylalanine, is 15 amino acids long. The DNA shown is the 45-base CDR3, in frame from base 1. V loses 3 bases at its end and J loses 4 bases; junction bases beyond the gene matches: 7. According to the germline V gene, CDR1 reads SGHRS and CDR2 reads YFSETQ. The cohort was made up of roughly 670 healthy bone marrow donors. At the time of sampling, all cohort members were nominally healthy, though unrecorded immune exposures were likely present. The donor was CMV seropositive and was included in the group of 300 or so seropositive cohort members. A peripheral blood sample was collected from each donor, and TCR beta sequencing was performed on peripheral blood mononuclear cells. Genomic DNA extraction from the blood cell samples was performed with the Qiagen DNeasy Blood Extraction Kit.

The sequenced sample was PBMCs. This TCR was recovered from a middle-aged woman in good health and CMV-seropositive. The V and J segments used are TRBV5-1 and TRBJ2-7; TRBD1 agrees with 10 junctional bases. Here is the DNA: TGCGCCAGCAGCTGGGACAGGGGAACCCTATACGAGCAGTACTTC. The resulting protein is CASSWDRGTLYEQYF.